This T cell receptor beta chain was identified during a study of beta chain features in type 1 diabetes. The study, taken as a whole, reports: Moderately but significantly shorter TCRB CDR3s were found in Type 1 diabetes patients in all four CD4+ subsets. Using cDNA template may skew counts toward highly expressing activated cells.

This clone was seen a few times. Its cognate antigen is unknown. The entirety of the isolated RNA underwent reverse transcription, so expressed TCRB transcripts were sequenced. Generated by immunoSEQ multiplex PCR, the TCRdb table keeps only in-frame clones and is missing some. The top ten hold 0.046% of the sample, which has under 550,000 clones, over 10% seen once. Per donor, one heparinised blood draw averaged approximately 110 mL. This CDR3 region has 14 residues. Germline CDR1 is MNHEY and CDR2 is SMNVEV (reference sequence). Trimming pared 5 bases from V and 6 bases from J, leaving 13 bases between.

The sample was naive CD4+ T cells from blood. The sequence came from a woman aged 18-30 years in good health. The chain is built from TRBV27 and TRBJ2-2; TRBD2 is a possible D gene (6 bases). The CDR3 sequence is CASSVNRLAGELFF. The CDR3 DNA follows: TGTGCCAGCAGTGTCAACCGACTAGCCGGGGAGCTGTTTTTT.